What follows are 16 T cell receptor beta chains derived from one specimen sequenced in a study of beta chain features in type 1 diabetes. Expressed TCRB transcripts were sequenced, since all the RNA that had been isolated was reverse transcribed. The data were produced by immunoSEQ multiplex PCR, yet TCRdb's version contains in-frame clones alone and is incomplete. The sample lists nearly 250,000 clones, roughly two thirds occurring once. The sequencing input was naive CD4+ T cells from blood. The receptor set was obtained from a man aged 25-45 years in good health.

The chain employs TRBV5-6 and TRBJ1-5; D unresolved. Germline lookup yields CDR1 SGHDT and CDR2 YYEEEE. Trimming stripped 0 bases from V and 0 bases from J, with 7 bases between. The CDR3 totals 15 residues. As DNA, the CDR3 is TGTGCCAGCAGCTTGGATCGGTATAGCAATCAGCCCCAGCATTTT. This sequence encodes CASSLDRYSNQPQHF. Combining the CDR3 with reference TRBV5-6 and TRBJ1-5 gives the whole variable domain DAGVTQSPTHLIKTRGQQVTLRCSPKSGHDTVSWYQQALGQGPQFIFQYYEEEERQRGNFPDRFSGHQFPNYSSELNVNALLLGDSALYLCASSLDRYSNQPQHFGDGTRLSIL.

The genes are TRBV30 and TRBJ2-7, with TRBD1 as a possible D gene (5 bases). V lost 0 bases and J lost 8, with 20 bases in between. The germline V gene has CDR1 GTSNPN and CDR2 SVGIG (reference sequence). The CDR3 totals 15 residues. CDR3 in DNA: TGTGCCTGGAGTGTACAGGCAGGCCTTGGGTCCAAGCAGTACTTC. Amino acid sequence: CAWSVQAGLGSKQYF.

In this sample, this clone turned up a few times. The V gene is TRBV7-2, the J gene TRBJ2-1; D gene ambiguous. This CDR3 has 14 residues. Trimming stripped 8 bases from V and 0 bases from J, with 11 bases between. The germline V gene encodes CDR1 SGHTA and CDR2 FQGNSA. Here the CDR3 reads CASELLYSYNEQFF. CDR3 nucleotides: TGTGCCAGCGAACTACTATACTCCTACAATGAGCAGTTCTTC.

The rearrangement uses TRBV5-1 and TRBJ2-3; perhaps TRBD1 as D (5 bases). The ends were cut back, 4 bases at V and 4 bases at J, with 13 bases in the middle. CDR1 is SGHRS, CDR2 YFSETQ, per germline. The CDR3 has 14 residues. CDR3 DNA: TGCGCCAGCAGCGTGCTACCAGGGTCAGATACGCAGTATTTT. This gives the protein CASSVLPGSDTQYF. Full variable domain (outside the CDR3, taken from reference TRBV5-1 and TRBJ2-3): KAGVTQTPRYLIKTRGQQVTLSCSPISGHRSVSWYQQTPGQGLQFLFEYFSETQRNKGNFPGRFSGRQFSNSRSEMNVSTLELGDSALYLCASSVLPGSDTQYFGPGTRLTVL.

This clone has a handful of counts. This chain connects TRBV30 to TRBJ2-7, with 10 bases that match TRBD1. The V segment lost 4 bases and the J segment 4 bases; nucleotides outside the gene matches: 7. Germline V gene sequence: CDR1 GTSNPN, CDR2 SVGIG (reference sequence). CDR3 length: 14 residues. For the CDR3, the DNA is TGTGCCTGGACCCGGGGGACAGGGGTTTACGAGCAGTACTTC. Protein: CAWTRGTGVYEQYF.

The genes are TRBV5-1 and TRBJ2-7; D perhaps matches TRBD2 (6 bases). V was clipped by 0 bases and J by 5 bases, with 9 bases between them. The CDR3 is 13 amino acids. The germline gives CDR1 SGHRS, CDR2 YFSETQ. CDR3 DNA: TGCGCCAGCAGCTTGGCGACTAGGGACGAGCAGTACTTC. Translating it yields CASSLATRDEQYF.

The V call is TRBV2, the J call TRBJ2-1; D call uncertain. The CDR3 runs to 16 residues. Germline-derived CDR1 and CDR2 are SNHLY and FYNNEI. Trimming shortened V by 6 bases and J by 0 bases, and 15 bases separated the two germline ends. CDR3 nucleotide sequence: TGTGCCAGCAGGGTCCGGCAGACCAACTCCTACAATGAGCAGTTCTTC. Protein: CASRVRQTNSYNEQFF.

The V gene is TRBV5-4, the J gene TRBJ2-5, with 7 bases identical to TRBD1. J was trimmed by 5 bases and V by 4 bases; bases with no gene match: 8. The CDR3 contains 14 residues. Germline CDR1 reads SGHNT; CDR2 reads YYREEE (reference sequence). In DNA, the CDR3 is TGTGCCAGCAGCCCGACAGGGCCGGGGGAGACCCAGTACTTC. This sequence encodes CASSPTGPGETQYF.

This clone came up a few times. The V gene is TRBV5-1, the J gene TRBJ2-5; no definite D call. The CDR3 loop spans 12 amino acids. The germline V gene has CDR1 SGHRS and CDR2 YFSETQ. Trimming left V 4 bases short and J 5 bases short, with 9 bases between. CDR3 sequence (DNA): TGCGCCAGCAGCCTTAGAGAGGAGACCCAGTACTTC. Amino acids: CASSLREETQYF.

This clone appeared a single time. The CDR3 nucleotides read TGCAGCGTTGAAGAGGGCCCCGGGACGGGTAAACTCTACGAGCAGTACTTC. Translating it yields CSVEEGPGTGKLYEQYF. The chain has TRBV29-1 and TRBJ2-7; D is tentatively TRBD1 or TRBD2 (5 bases each). CDR3 length: 17 residues. The V gene lost 0 bases and the J gene lost 3 bases, with 21 bases spanning the gap. The germline V gene has CDR1 SQVTM and CDR2 ANQGSEA.

The chain carries TRBV25-1 and TRBJ2-1; TRBD2 matches at 10 bases. This CDR3 has 16 residues. The germline CDR1 and CDR2 sequences are MGHDK and SYGVNS. V dropped 6 bases and J dropped 5; count of bases not matched to a gene: 10. The CDR3 region is CASSARLAGLHNEQFF. DNA of the CDR3: TGTGCCAGCAGCGCCCGACTAGCGGGTCTCCACAATGAGCAGTTCTTC.

The chain combines TRBV4-1 with TRBJ2-1, with D possibly matching TRBD2 (5 bases). The CDR3 is 15 amino acids. Germline V gives CDR1 MGHRA, CDR2 YSYEKL. Between the trimmed V and J ends, which lost 3 bases and 7 bases, there was a span of 16 bases. In nucleotides, the CDR3 is TGCGCCAGCAGCCAGATGGGAACAACTAGTAATGAGCAGTTCTTC. Translation gives CASSQMGTTSNEQFF.

The V and J genes are TRBV6-5 and TRBJ1-6; tentative D call: TRBD1 (5 bases). The V and J ends lost 4 bases and 5 bases respectively, with 15 bases between them. This CDR3 spans 16 amino acids. Germline assignment: CDR1 MNHEY and CDR2 SVGAGI. The CDR3 spells CASSSHPGRNNSPLHF. CDR3 nucleotides: TGTGCCAGCAGTTCCCATCCGGGACGTAATAATTCACCCCTCCACTTT.

As DNA, the CDR3 is TGCAGCGTTACTAGCGGGATTCGCACAGATACGCAGTATTTT. This sequence encodes CSVTSGIRTDTQYF. The chain is built from TRBV29-1 and TRBJ2-3; TRBD2 matches at 10 bases. V dropped 5 bases and J dropped 1; count of bases not matched to a gene: 3. The germline V gene encodes CDR1 SQVTM and CDR2 ANQGSEA. The CDR3 spans 14 residues.

The rearrangement joins TRBV20-1 to TRBJ2-3; D gene ambiguous. The CDR3 length is 11 residues. V lost 7 bases to trimming and J lost 4 bases, with 9 bases between them. Germline CDR1 is DFQATT and CDR2 is SNEGSKA (reference sequence). CDR3 residues: CSGLSADTQYF. In DNA, the CDR3 is TGCAGTGGGCTCTCGGCAGATACGCAGTATTTT.

This clone was detected only a few times. The DNA for the CDR3 is TGCAGCGTTGAAGAGGGACATGAGCAGTTCTTC. Translated: CSVEEGHEQFF. This chain joins TRBV29-1 and TRBJ2-1; D tentatively reads TRBD1 or TRBD2 (5 bases each). The CDR3 runs 11 residues. Germline CDR1 is SQVTM and CDR2 is ANQGSEA. V lost 0 bases, J lost 8 bases, and 5 bases lay in between.